The rows below give T cell receptor beta chains drawn from one sample of a study of cytotoxic CD8 clonotypes in ibrutinib-treated CLL. Sequencing was performed with immunoSEQ multiplex PCR; in TCRdb, only in-frame clones are kept and a portion is missing. The repertoire holds about 300,000 clones, approximately 67% seen once, with around 6.6% in the top ten. The source material was PBMCs, sampled after 36 months of ibrutinib treatment. These receptors came from a human donor with chronic lymphocytic leukemia. CDR3s include the opening cysteine and the closing phenylalanine or tryptophan. D genes are given only for firm matches. Clone size is stated in some rows and not others, as once, few, many or a class when expanded.

j_call v_call clone_size d_call cdr3_nt cdr3_aa
TRBJ2-4 TRBV29-1 NA TRBD2 TGCAGCGTTGAAGGGGTCGGTTTAGCGGGGAGGGACATTCAGTACTTC CSVEGVGLAGRDIQYF
TRBJ2-7 TRBV27 NA TRBD1 TGTGCCAGCAGGGACAGGGTAAGCTACGAGCAGTACTTC CASRDRVSYEQYF
TRBJ2-2 TRBV9 NA NA TGTGCCAGCAGCGTAGCTGGGTGGTGGGCCACCGGGGAGCTGTTTTTT CASSVAGWWATGELFF
TRBJ2-1 TRBV6-5 few NA TGTGCCAGCAGTTCTGCGTGGCTAGCTCAGGATGAGCAGTTCTTC CASSSAWLAQDEQFF
TRBJ2-3 TRBV9 NA TRBD2 TGTGCCAGCAGCCGGAGCGGGGGGGCCTCCACAGATACGCAGTATTTT CASSRSGGASTDTQYF
TRBJ2-3 TRBV5-1 NA NA TGCGCCAGCAGCTGGCCCCGGCGGGGCACAGATACGCAGTATTTT CASSWPRRGTDTQYF
TRBJ1-4 TRBV6-1 many NA TGTGCCAGCAGTGACCTAGGGGGGACTAATGAAAAACTGTTTTTT CASSDLGGTNEKLFF
TRBJ2-7 TRBV7-9 few TRBD1 TGTGCCAGCAGCCCGACAGGGTGGGCATACGAGCAGTACTTC CASSPTGWAYEQYF
TRBJ2-3 TRBV19 NA NA TGTGCCAGTAGTGTACCGGGACCTAGCACAGATACGCAGTATTTT CASSVPGPSTDTQYF
TRBJ2-7 TRBV4-1 NA TRBD1 TGCGCCAGCAGCCAAGCTGGGACAGGGCGAAACTACGAGCAGTACTTC CASSQAGTGRNYEQYF
TRBJ2-7 TRBV7-3 NA NA TGTGCCAGCAGCTTATGGCGACTAGACGAGCAGTACTTC CASSLWRLDEQYF
TRBJ2-5 TRBV5-1 NA NA TGCGCCAGCAGCTGGGACCAAGAGACCCAGTACTTC CASSWDQETQYF
TRBJ2-6 TRBV6-1 NA NA TGTGCCAGCAGTGACGGCGGGACCGGGGCCAACGTCCTGACTTTC CASSDGGTGANVLTF
TRBJ2-3 TRBV2 few TRBD2 TGTGCCAGCAGAGCACTAGCGGGGGGAGATACGCAGTATTTT CASRALAGGDTQYF
TRBJ2-7 TRBV2 NA TRBD2 TGTGCCAGCGGACTAGCGGGAGGGGGTCCCCCCTACGAGCAGTACTTC CASGLAGGGPPYEQYF
TRBJ1-1 TRBV9 NA NA TGTGCCAGCAGCACAGGACCCGGTGGCACTGAAGCTTTCTTT CASSTGPGGTEAFF
TRBJ1-5 TRBV18 few NA TGTGCCAGCTCACCAACAGGCATCAATCAGCCCCAGCATTTT CASSPTGINQPQHF
TRBJ1-6 TRBV5-1 NA NA TGCGCCAGCAGCCTACTAGGGAGCGGGGATTCACCCCTCCACTTT CASSLLGSGDSPLHF
TRBJ1-5 TRBV4-1 NA TRBD1 TGCGCCAGCAGCCCCTCCCGGCAGGGGGCCGGGAGCAATCAGCCCCAGCATTTT CASSPSRQGAGSNQPQHF
TRBJ2-2 TRBV10-2 NA NA TGCGCCAGCACCCCTTCGTCGCCAACTAGCTGGGAAACCGGGGAGCTGTTTTTT CASTPSSPTSWETGELFF
TRBJ1-2 TRBV7-2 NA NA TGTGCCAGCAGCTTAGCGGACGGTTATGGCTACACCTTC CASSLADGYGYTF
TRBJ2-4 TRBV6-5 NA NA TGTGCCAGCAGCCCCGGGCCACCGACCGGGGACATTCAGTACTTC CASSPGPPTGDIQYF
TRBJ2-7 TRBV11-2 NA TRBD2 TGTGCCAGCAGCTTGGTCAGGGCAGCGGGATCCTCCTACGAGCAGTACTTC CASSLVRAAGSSYEQYF
TRBJ2-7 TRBV2 few TRBD1 TGTGCCAGCAGTGAGATTTTGGGACAGAGCTACGAGCAGTACTTC CASSEILGQSYEQYF
TRBJ2-1 TRBV19 NA NA TGTGCCAGCAGCACCGGGACGGGACTCAATGAGCAGTTCTTC CASSTGTGLNEQFF
TRBJ1-1 TRBV2 few NA TGTGCCAGCAACAGGGCTGAAGCTTTCTTT CASNRAEAFF
TRBJ2-3 TRBV5-1 NA TRBD2 TGCGCCAGCAGCTCCGGCGCGGGAGACGCAGATACGCAGTATTTT CASSSGAGDADTQYF
TRBJ2-7 TRBV10-2 once TRBD1 TGCGCCAGCAGTGCACGGGACAGGTTATCCTACGAGCAGTACTTC CASSARDRLSYEQYF
TRBJ2-7 TRBV28 NA NA TGTGCCAGCAGTTTGGGCGACGCTCGCTACGAGCAGTACTTC CASSLGDARYEQYF
TRBJ2-1 TRBV7-9 few NA TGTGCCAGCAGCTTAGCAAACAATGAGCAGTTCTTC CASSLANNEQFF
TRBJ2-1 TRBV25-1 NA NA TGTGCCAGCAGTGACTCGGACGGGCAAAATGAGCAGTTCTTC CASSDSDGQNEQFF
TRBJ1-3 TRBV19 NA NA TGTGCCAGTATGGAAGGATTCCTAGGAAACACCATATATTTT CASMEGFLGNTIYF
TRBJ2-1 TRBV11-2 NA NA TGTGCCAGCAGCCAACCTACTAGGGCTGAAAATGAGCAGTTCTTC CASSQPTRAENEQFF
TRBJ2-7 TRBV2 NA TRBD1 TGTGCCAGCTTGGACAGGGACATCTACGAGCAGTACTTC CASLDRDIYEQYF
TRBJ1-5 TRBV5-8 few NA TGTGCCAGCAGCTTGCGGGGGGCCTACAATCAGCCCCAGCATTTT CASSLRGAYNQPQHF
TRBJ1-1 TRBV5-1 NA NA TGCGCCAGTCTGCGGGCGTCGGGCACTGAAGCTTTCTTT CASLRASGTEAFF
TRBJ2-3 TRBV7-3 NA TRBD2 TGTGCCAGCAGCTTATCTTCTAGCGGGAGACCCGATACGCAGTATTTT CASSLSSSGRPDTQYF
TRBJ2-1 TRBV5-1 NA TRBD2 TGCGCCAGCAGCTTGGACGGGGGGGCCAATGAGCAGTTCTTC CASSLDGGANEQFF
TRBJ1-2 TRBV9 NA NA TGTGCCAGCAGCCTAAACAGGGAGGGGGGCCTTTATGGCTACACCTTC CASSLNREGGLYGYTF
TRBJ1-2 TRBV5-1 once NA TGCGCCAGCAGCTTAAGGGCAGACGTGGGGATCTATGGCTACACCTTC CASSLRADVGIYGYTF
TRBJ2-3 TRBV4-3 NA NA TGCGCCAGCAGCCCGGGGATGAATCCCGCAGATACGCAGTATTTT CASSPGMNPADTQYF
TRBJ1-6 TRBV5-1 NA TRBD1 TGCGCCAGCAGCTTTACAGGGGGTGATTCACCCCTCCACTTT CASSFTGGDSPLHF
TRBJ1-3 TRBV18 once NA TGTGCCAGCTCACCACTCAAGGGCTTCGTAAACACCATATATTTT CASSPLKGFVNTIYF
TRBJ2-3 TRBV4-3 NA TRBD2 TGCGCCAGCAGCCAAGTAAGGGCTAGCGGGACGGGAGATACGCAGTATTTT CASSQVRASGTGDTQYF
TRBJ1-2 TRBV15 NA TRBD1 TGTGCCACCATGGGGGACAGGGAGGATGGCTACACCTTC CATMGDREDGYTF
TRBJ2-1 TRBV18 few TRBD1 TGTGCCAGCTCACCACTCGGGACAGAGTACAATGAGCAGTTCTTC CASSPLGTEYNEQFF
TRBJ1-2 TRBV5-1 few NA TGCGCCAGCAGCGACTACGGCACAGGGAACTATGGCTACACCTTC CASSDYGTGNYGYTF
TRBJ2-7 TRBV4-1 NA NA TGCGCCAGCAGCCAAGTACCGAGACAGACCTCGTACGAGCAGTACTTC CASSQVPRQTSYEQYF
TRBJ1-1 TRBV5-1 few TRBD1 TGCGCCAGCAGTTCACCCCAGGGGGCGACGTATAACACTGAAGCTTTCTTT CASSSPQGATYNTEAFF
TRBJ1-5 TRBV21-1 NA NA TGTGCCAGCAGCAAAGGGGACAGAGGTAATCAGCCCCAGCATTTT CASSKGDRGNQPQHF
TRBJ2-3 TRBV4-1 NA NA TGCGCCAGCAGCCATGAGACTCACACAGATACGCAGTATTTT CASSHETHTDTQYF
TRBJ1-2 TRBV4-1 NA NA TGCGCCAGCAGCCATCTCTTACGGGCAAACTATGGCTACACCTTC CASSHLLRANYGYTF
TRBJ1-5 TRBV10-3 once NA TGTGCCATCAGAGAGTTTAGCAATCAGCCCCAGCATTTT CAIREFSNQPQHF
TRBJ2-1 TRBV27 NA TRBD2 TGTGCCAGCAGGAACCCCGGGACTAGCGGGAGTACCCATGAGCAGTTCTTC CASRNPGTSGSTHEQFF
TRBJ2-3 TRBV29-1 NA NA TGCAGCGTTGGAGGTTTTAGAATAGATACGCAGTATTTT CSVGGFRIDTQYF
TRBJ2-7 TRBV25-1 NA NA TGTGCCAGCAGTGATGGGGGGGAGCAGTACTTC CASSDGGEQYF
TRBJ1-5 TRBV6-5 NA NA TGTGCCAGCAGTTACGGGGAGAATCAGCCCCAGCATTTT CASSYGENQPQHF
TRBJ1-1 TRBV29-1 NA NA TGCAGCGCAGCGAACACTGAAGCTTTCTTT CSAANTEAFF
TRBJ2-4 TRBV9 few NA TGTGCCAGCAGCGTCGAGGGCGAAAACATTCAGTACTTC CASSVEGENIQYF